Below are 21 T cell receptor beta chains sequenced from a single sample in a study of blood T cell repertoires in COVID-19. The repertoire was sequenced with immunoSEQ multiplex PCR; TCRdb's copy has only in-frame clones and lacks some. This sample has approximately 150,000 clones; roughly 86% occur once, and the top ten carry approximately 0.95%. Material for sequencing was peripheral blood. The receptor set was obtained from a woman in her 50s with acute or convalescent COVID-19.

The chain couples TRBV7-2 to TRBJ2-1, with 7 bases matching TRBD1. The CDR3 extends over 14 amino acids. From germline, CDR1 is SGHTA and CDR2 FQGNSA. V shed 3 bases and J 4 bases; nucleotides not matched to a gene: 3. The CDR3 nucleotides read TGTGCCAGCAGCTTGGACAGGCGTTACAATGAGCAGTTCTTC. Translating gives CASSLDRRYNEQFF.

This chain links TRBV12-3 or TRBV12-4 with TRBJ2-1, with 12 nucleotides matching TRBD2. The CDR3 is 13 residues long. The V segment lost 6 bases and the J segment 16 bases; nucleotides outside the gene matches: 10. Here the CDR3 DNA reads TGTGCCAGCAGCCCTATCCTAGCGGGAGGGGGATTCTTC. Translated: CASSPILAGGGFF.

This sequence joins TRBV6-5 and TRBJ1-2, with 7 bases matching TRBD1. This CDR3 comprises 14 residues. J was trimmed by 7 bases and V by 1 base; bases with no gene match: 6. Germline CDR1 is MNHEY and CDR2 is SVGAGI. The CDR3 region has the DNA TGTGCCAGCAGTTACTACAACAGGGGAGCTGGCTACACCTTC. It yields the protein CASSYYNRGAGYTF.

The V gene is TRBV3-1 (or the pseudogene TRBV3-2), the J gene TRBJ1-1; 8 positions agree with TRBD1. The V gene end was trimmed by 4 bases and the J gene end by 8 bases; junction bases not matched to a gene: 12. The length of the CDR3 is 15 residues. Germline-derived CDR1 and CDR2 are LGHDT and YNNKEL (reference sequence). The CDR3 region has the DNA TGTGCCAGCAGCCTTCAATACGGGACAGGTGGGGAAGCTTTCTTT. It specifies CASSLQYGTGGEAFF.

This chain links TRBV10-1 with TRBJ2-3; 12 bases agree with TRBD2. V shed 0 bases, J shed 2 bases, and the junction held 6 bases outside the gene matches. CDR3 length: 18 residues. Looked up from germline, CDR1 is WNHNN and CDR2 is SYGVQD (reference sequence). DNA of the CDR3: TGCGCCAGCAGTGAGTCGGCTAGCGGGGGGGATGCCACAGATACGCAGTATTTT. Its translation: CASSESASGGDATDTQYF.

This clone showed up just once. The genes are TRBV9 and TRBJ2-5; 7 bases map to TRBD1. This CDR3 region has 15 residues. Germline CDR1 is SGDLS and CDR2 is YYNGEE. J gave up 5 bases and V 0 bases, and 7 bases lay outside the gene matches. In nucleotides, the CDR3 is TGTGCCAGCAGCGTAGGGGCGACAGGGTGGGAGACCCAGTACTTC. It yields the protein CASSVGATGWETQYF.

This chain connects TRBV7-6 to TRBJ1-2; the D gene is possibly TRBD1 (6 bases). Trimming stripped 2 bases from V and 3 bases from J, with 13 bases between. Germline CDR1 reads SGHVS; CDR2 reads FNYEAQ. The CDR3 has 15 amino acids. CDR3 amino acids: CASSLNGEGDYGYTF. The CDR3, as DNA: TGTGCCAGCAGCTTAAACGGAGAGGGGGACTATGGCTACACCTTC.

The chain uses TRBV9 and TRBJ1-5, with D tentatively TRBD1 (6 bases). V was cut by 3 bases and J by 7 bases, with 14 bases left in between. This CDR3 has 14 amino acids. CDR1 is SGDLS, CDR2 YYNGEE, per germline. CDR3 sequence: CASSEAGDAQPQHF. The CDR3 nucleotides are TGTGCCAGCAGCGAAGCAGGGGACGCGCAGCCCCAGCATTTT.

The CDR3 sequence is CASSLSLTWTGEETQYF. The CDR3 DNA reads as TGTGCCAGCAGCCTCTCCTTGACTTGGACAGGGGAAGAGACCCAGTACTTC. The chain has TRBV4-2 and TRBJ2-5; 9 bases line up with TRBD1. The germline V gene encodes CDR1 LGHNA and CDR2 YNFKEQ. The CDR3 contains 17 residues. Losses at the gene ends were 4 bases for V and 3 bases for J; bases not matched to a gene: 12.

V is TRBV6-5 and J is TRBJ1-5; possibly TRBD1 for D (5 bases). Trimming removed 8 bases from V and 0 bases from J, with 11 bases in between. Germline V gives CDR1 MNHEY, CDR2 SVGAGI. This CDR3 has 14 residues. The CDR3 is CASSWGDSNQPQHF. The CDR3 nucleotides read TGTGCCAGCTCTTGGGGCGATAGCAATCAGCCCCAGCATTTT.

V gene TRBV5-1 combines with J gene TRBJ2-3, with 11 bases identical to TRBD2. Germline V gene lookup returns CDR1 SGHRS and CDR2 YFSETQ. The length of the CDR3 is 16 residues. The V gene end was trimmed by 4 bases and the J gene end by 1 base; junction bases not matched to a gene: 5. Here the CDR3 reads CASSPLLAGGTDTQYF. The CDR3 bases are TGCGCCAGCAGCCCGCTACTAGCGGGGGGCACAGATACGCAGTATTTT.

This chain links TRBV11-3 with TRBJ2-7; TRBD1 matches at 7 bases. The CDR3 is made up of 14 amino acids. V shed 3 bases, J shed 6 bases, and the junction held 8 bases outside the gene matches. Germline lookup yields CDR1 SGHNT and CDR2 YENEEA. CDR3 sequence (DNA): TGTGCCAGCAGCTTGGATGACAGGGACCGCGAGCAGTACTTC. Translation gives CASSLDDRDREQYF.

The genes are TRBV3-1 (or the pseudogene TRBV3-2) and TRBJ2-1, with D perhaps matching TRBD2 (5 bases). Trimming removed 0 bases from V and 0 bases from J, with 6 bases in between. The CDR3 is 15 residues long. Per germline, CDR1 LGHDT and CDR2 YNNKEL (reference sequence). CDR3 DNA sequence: TGTGCCAGCAGCCAAGATACTAGCTCCTACAATGAGCAGTTCTTC. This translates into CASSQDTSSYNEQFF.

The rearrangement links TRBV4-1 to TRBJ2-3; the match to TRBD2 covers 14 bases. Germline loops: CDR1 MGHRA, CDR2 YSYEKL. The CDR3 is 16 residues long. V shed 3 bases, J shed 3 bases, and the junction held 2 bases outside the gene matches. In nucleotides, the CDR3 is TGCGCCAGCAGCCATTGGACTAGCGGGGGGACAGATACGCAGTATTTT. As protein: CASSHWTSGGTDTQYF.

In nucleotides, the CDR3 is TGTGCCAGCAGCCAAGGGGGGGACAGGGTCACAGATACGCAGTATTTT. This encodes CASSQGGDRVTDTQYF. V and J are TRBV11-3 and TRBJ2-3, with 9 bases matching TRBD1. The germline gives CDR1 SGHNT, CDR2 YENEEA. Unmatched junction bases numbered 8, after V lost 5 bases and J lost 2 bases. This CDR3 contains 16 residues. Full variable domain (remainder filled in from reference TRBV11-3 and TRBJ2-3): EAGVVQSPRYKIIEKKQPVAFWCNPISGHNTLYWYLQNLGQGPELLIRYENEEAVDDSQLPKDRFSAERLKGVDSTLKIQPAELGDSAVYLCASSQGGDRVTDTQYFGPGTRLTVL.

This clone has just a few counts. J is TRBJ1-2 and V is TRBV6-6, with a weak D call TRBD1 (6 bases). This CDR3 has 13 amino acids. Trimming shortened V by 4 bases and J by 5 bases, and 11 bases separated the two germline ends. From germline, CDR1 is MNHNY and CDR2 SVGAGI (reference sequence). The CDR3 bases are TGTGCCAGCAGTTCAGGGGTAACATATGGCTACACCTTC. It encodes CASSSGVTYGYTF.

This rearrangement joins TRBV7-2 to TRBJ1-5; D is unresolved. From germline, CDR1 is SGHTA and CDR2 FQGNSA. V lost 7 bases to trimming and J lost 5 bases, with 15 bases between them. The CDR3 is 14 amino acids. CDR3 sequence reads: CASTPDGIHQPQHF. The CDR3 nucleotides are TGTGCCAGCACGCCGGACGGGATCCATCAGCCCCAGCATTTT. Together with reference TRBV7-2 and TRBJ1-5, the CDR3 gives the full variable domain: GAGVSQSPSNKVTEKGKDVELRCDPISGHTALYWYRQSLGQGLEFLIYFQGNSAPDKSGLPSDRFSAERTGGSVSTLTIQRTQQEDSAVYLCASTPDGIHQPQHFGDGTRLSIL.

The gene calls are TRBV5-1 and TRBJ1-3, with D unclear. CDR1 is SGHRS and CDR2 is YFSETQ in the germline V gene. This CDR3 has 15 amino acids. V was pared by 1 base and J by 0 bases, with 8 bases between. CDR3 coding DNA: TGCGCCAGCAGCTTGCTCATGAGCTCTGGAAACACCATATATTTT. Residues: CASSLLMSSGNTIYF.

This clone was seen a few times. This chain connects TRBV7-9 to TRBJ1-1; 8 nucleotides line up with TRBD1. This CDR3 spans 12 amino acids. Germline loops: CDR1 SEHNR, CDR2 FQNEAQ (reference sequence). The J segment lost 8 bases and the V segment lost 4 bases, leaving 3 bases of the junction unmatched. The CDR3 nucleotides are TGTGCCAGCAGCTGGACAGGGAAGGAAGCTTTCTTT. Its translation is CASSWTGKEAFF.

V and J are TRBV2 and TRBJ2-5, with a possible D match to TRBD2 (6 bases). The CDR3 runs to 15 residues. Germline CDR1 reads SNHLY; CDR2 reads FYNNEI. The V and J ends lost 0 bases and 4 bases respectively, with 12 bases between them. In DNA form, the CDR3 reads TGTGCCAGCAGTGAAGCTTGGGGAGGATTAGAGACCCAGTACTTC. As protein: CASSEAWGGLETQYF.

Here the CDR3 DNA reads TGTGCCAGCAGTTCCTACAGGGGGGAGCTAGCCAAAAACATTCAGTACTTC. Residues: CASSSYRGELAKNIQYF. The chain recombines TRBV7-9 with TRBJ2-4, with 8 bases fitting TRBD1. CDR3 length: 17 amino acids. V gave up 6 bases and J gave up 0 bases; unmatched junction bases: 10. Germline V CDR1 and CDR2: SEHNR, FQNEAQ (reference sequence).